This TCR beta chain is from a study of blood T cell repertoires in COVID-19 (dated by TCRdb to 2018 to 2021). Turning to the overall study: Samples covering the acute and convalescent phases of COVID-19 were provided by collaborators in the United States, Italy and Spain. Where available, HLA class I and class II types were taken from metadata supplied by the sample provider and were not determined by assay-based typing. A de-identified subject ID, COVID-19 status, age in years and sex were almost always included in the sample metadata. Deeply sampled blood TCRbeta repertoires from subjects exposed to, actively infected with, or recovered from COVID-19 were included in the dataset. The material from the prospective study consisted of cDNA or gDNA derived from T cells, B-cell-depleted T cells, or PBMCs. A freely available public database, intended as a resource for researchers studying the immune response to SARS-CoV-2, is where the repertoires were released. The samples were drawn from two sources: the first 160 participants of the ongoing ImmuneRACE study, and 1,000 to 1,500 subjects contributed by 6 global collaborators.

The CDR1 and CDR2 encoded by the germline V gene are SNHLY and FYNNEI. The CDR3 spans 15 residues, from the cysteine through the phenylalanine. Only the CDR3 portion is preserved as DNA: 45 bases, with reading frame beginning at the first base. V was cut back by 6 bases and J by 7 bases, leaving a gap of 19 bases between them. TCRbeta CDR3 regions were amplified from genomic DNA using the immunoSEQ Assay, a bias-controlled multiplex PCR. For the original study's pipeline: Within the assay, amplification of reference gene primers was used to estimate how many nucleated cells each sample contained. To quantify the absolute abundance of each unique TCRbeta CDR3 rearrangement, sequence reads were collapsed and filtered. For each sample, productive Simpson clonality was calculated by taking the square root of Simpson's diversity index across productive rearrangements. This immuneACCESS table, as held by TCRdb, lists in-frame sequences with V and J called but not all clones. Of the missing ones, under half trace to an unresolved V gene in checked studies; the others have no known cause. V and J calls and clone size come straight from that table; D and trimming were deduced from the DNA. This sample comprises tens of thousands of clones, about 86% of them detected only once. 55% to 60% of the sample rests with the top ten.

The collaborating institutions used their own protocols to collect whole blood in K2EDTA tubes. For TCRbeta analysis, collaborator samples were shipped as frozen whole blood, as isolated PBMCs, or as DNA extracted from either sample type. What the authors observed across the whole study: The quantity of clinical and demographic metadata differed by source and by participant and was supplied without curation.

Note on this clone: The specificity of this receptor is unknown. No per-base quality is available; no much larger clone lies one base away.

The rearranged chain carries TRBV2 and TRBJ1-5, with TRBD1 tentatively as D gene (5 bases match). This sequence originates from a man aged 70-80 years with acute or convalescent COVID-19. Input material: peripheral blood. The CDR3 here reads CASSMKGLGGQPQHF. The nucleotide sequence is TGTGCCAGCAGCATGAAGGGGCTGGGTGGCCAGCCCCAGCATTTT. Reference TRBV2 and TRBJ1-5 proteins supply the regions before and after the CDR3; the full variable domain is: EPEVTQTPSHQVTQMGQEVILRCVPISNHLYFYWYRQILGQKVEFLVSFYNNEISEKSEIFDDQFSVERPDGSNFTLKIRSTKLEDSAMYFCASSMKGLGGQPQHFGDGTRLSIL.